Below, 32 T cell receptor beta chains from the same sample are listed, as sequenced in a study of glioma-infiltrating T cells. Amplification of TCR alpha and beta CDR3 regions from RNA used iRepertoire nested multiplex PCR. MiXCR, run by TCRdb on the multiplex PCR reads, gives a single entry per CDR3 protein. The sample records some 85,000 distinct CDR3 sequences, under 30% being singletons. The sample consisted of glioma tissue, nonneoplastic brain tissue, or PBMCs (not recorded which). The source of these receptors is a human donor with low-grade glioma or glioblastoma, undergoing nonglioma brain surgery, or in good health (not recorded which).

This clonotype was counted many times. J is TRBJ1-1 and V is TRBV2; maybe TRBD1 (5 bases). The CDR3 spans 14 residues. V lost 7 bases and J 1 base, leaving 13 bases between the germline ends. Germline-derived CDR1 and CDR2 are SNHLY and FYNNEI. Here the CDR3 reads CASNVGTANTEAFF. CDR3 sequence (DNA): TGTGCCAGCAATGTGGGGACGGCGAACACTGAAGCTTTCTTT.

This sequence joins TRBV14 and TRBJ1-3; D unresolved. The CDR3 contains 12 residues. The V gene's germline CDR1 is SGHDN and CDR2 FVKESK. V was shortened by 3 bases and J by 6 bases, with 6 bases between the two germline ends. Written as DNA, the CDR3 is TGTGCCAGCAGCCAGATATTAAACACCATATATTTT. This encodes CASSQILNTIYF. The complete variable domain, with remaining parts taken from reference TRBV14 and TRBJ1-3, reads EAGVTQFPSHSVIEKGQTVTLRCDPISGHDNLYWYRRVMGKEIKFLLHFVKESKQDESGMPNNRFLAERTGGTYSTLKVQPAELEDSGVYFCASSQILNTIYFGEGSWLTVV.

As regards this clonotype: The conserved final phenylalanine or tryptophan is absent from the CDR3, which likely points to a read error. This chain uses TRBV5-6 with TRBJ1-2; a weak D match, TRBD1 (5 bases). The CDR3 is made up of 16 amino acids. Deletions cut 1 base from V and 2 bases from J, with 15 bases between. The germline gives CDR1 SGHDT, CDR2 YYEEEE. CDR3 sequence: CASSLMTVPANYGYTS. The CDR3, as DNA: TGTGCCAGCAGCTTGATGACAGTCCCCGCGAACTATGGCTACACCTCC.

The sample holds a few counts of this clonotype. For the CDR3, the DNA is TGTGCCAGCTCATCGCAGGGGATACGGGAGACCCAGTACTTC. It encodes CASSSQGIRETQYF. J is TRBJ2-5 and V is TRBV18; the D gene is possibly TRBD1 (6 bases). The CDR3 spans 14 residues. Trimming removed 5 bases from V and 5 bases from J, with 15 bases in between. Germline values: CDR1 KGHSH, CDR2 LQKENI.

This clonotype was picked up many times. The chain is built from TRBV12-3 or TRBV12-4 and TRBJ1-5, with TRBD1 identical over 9 bases. This CDR3 is built from 18 residues. Trimming at V came to 6 bases and at J to 2 bases, leaving 14 bases not matched to a gene. CDR3 sequence: CASRQQGARGVGNQPQHF. As DNA, the CDR3 is TGTGCCAGCAGACAACAGGGGGCGCGGGGAGTAGGCAATCAGCCCCAGCATTTT.

In regard to this clonotype: One end of the junction is discordant with germline, which a read error may explain. The V gene is TRBV12-3 or TRBV12-4, the J gene TRBJ1-1; 7 positions agree with TRBD1. This CDR3 has 16 amino acids. Here the CDR3 DNA reads TGTGCCAGGAGTTCCCCTTACAGGGGAGCCACCTCTGAAGCTTTCTTT. Translating it yields CARSSPYRGATSEAFF.

This clonotype was observed many times. CDR3 nucleotides: TGCAGTGCTGGTCCGGGGGTCAATGAGCAGTTCTTC. Its protein product is CSAGPGVNEQFF. This chain uses TRBV20-1 with TRBJ2-1; tentatively, D is TRBD2 (6 bases). Trimming pared 5 bases from V and 6 bases from J, leaving 11 bases between. This CDR3 is built from 12 residues. Looked up from germline, CDR1 is DFQATT and CDR2 is SNEGSKA (reference sequence).

This clonotype occurred many times. This chain joins TRBV2 and TRBJ1-6; D is unresolved. The ends were cut back, 7 bases at V and 9 bases at J, with 7 bases in the middle. Per germline, CDR1 SNHLY and CDR2 FYNNEI. This CDR3 has 11 amino acids. For the CDR3, the DNA is TGTGCCAGCACTTATGCTTCACCCCTCCACTTT. Translation gives CASTYASPLHF.

A word on this clonotype: One junction end does not reproduce the germline sequence, and a read error may be involved. The CDR3 spells CARSFSRNADTQYF. The CDR3, as DNA: TGTGCCAGAAGTTTTTCCAGAAACGCAGATACGCAGTATTTT. This chain uses TRBV27 with TRBJ2-3; D gene ambiguous. The CDR3 is made up of 14 amino acids. In germline, CDR1 is MNHEY, CDR2 SMNVEV (reference sequence).

Worth noting for this clonotype: At one of its ends the junction is not consistent with the germline gene, which may arise from a read error. The chain uses TRBV6-2 or TRBV6-3 and TRBJ2-3; 7 nucleotides match TRBD2. From germline, CDR1 is MNHEY and CDR2 SVGEGT. The CDR3 loop spans 15 amino acids. The CDR3 spells CASINSGASTDTQYF. In DNA, the CDR3 is TGTGCCAGCATAAACAGCGGGGCAAGCACAGATACGCAATATTTT.

The genes are TRBV2 and TRBJ1-5, with D maybe TRBD1 (5 bases). CDR1 and CDR2 from the germline V gene are SNHLY and FYNNEI. The CDR3 is 14 amino acids. V was trimmed by 1 base and J by 12 bases, leaving 16 bases between them. DNA of the CDR3: TGTGCCAGCAGTGAAGGGGGAGGGACCTCACTCCAGCATTTT. Amino acid sequence: CASSEGGGTSLQHF.

This clonotype has at least ten counts. The chain combines TRBV18 with TRBJ2-3; D ambiguous. V was pared by 5 bases and J by 4 bases, with 16 bases between. The CDR3 sequence is 15 residues long. From germline, CDR1 is KGHSH and CDR2 LQKENI. CDR3 sequence: CASSATGSRADTQYF. The CDR3 region has the DNA TGTGCCAGCTCAGCCACCGGGTCCCGAGCAGATACGCAGTATTTT.

On this clonotype itself: Its ends do not fully match the called genes, so a read error is possible. This chain links TRBV12-3 or TRBV12-4 with TRBJ1-3; D gene uncertain. The CDR3 has 13 residues. The chain's CDR3 is CANSLGIQNTIYF. CDR3 nucleotides: TGTGCCAACAGTTTAGGGATACAAAACACCATATATTTT.

This clonotype was recorded a few times. V gene TRBV19 combines with J gene TRBJ2-2; D might be TRBD1 (6 bases). The CDR3 has 15 amino acids. Germline V gene sequence: CDR1 LNHDA, CDR2 SQIVND (reference sequence). V lost 4 bases to trimming and J lost 6 bases, with 15 bases between them. The CDR3 here is CASSNVGRGAGELFF. The DNA for the CDR3 is TGTGCCAGTAGTAACGTCGGCAGGGGTGCCGGGGAGCTGTTTTTT.

This clonotype occurred many times. The CDR3 coding sequence is TGCGCCAGCAGCGAAAGAGGGGACCTGAACACTGAAGCTTTCTTT. Its protein is CASSERGDLNTEAFF. The chain carries TRBV4-1 and TRBJ1-1; TRBD1 might be the D (5 bases). The V end was cut by 5 bases, the J end by 0 bases, with 13 bases between. The CDR3 has 15 residues. Germline V gene lookup returns CDR1 MGHRA and CDR2 YSYEKL.

This clonotype was observed a handful of times. This chain uses TRBV18 with TRBJ1-2; tentatively, D is TRBD1 (5 bases). The CDR3 extends over 16 amino acids. The V gene's germline CDR1 is KGHSH and CDR2 LQKENI. V lost 4 bases to trimming and J lost 1 base, with 16 bases between them. For the CDR3, the DNA is TGTGCCAGCTCACGGACACCAGGTAGCGGTAACTATGGCTACACCTTC. It specifies CASSRTPGSGNYGYTF. Looking up the rest from reference TRBV18 and TRBJ1-2 gives the full variable domain: NAGVMQNPRHLVRRRGQEARLRCSPMKGHSHVYWYRQLPEEGLKFMVYLQKENIIDESGMPKERFSAEFPKEGPSILRIQQVVRGDSAAYFCASSRTPGSGNYGYTFGSGTRLTVV.

Worth noting for this clonotype: A much larger clone sits a single nucleotide away, making a read error possible. The conserved final phenylalanine or tryptophan is absent from the CDR3, which likely points to a read error. V gene TRBV2 combines with J gene TRBJ1-5; D uncertain. V was pared by 4 bases and J by 0 bases, with 7 bases between. Germline loops: CDR1 SNHLY, CDR2 FYNNEI. The CDR3 is 14 residues long. CDR3 in amino acids: CASSAVFSNQPQHS. For the CDR3, the DNA is TGTGCCAGCAGTGCTGTTTTTAGCAATCAGCCCCAGCATTCT.

The genes are TRBV6-1 and TRBJ1-2; TRBD1 matches at 9 bases. After removal of 6 bases from V and 0 bases from J, the junction contained 11 bases not matched to a gene. Looked up from germline, CDR1 is MNHNS and CDR2 is SASEGT. The CDR3 is made up of 17 amino acids. The DNA for the CDR3 is TGTGCCAGCAGCCTAGACGGGACAGGGCTCACTAACTATGGCTACACCTTC. It specifies CASSLDGTGLTNYGYTF.

This clonotype was seen a few times. The CDR3 DNA reads as TGTGCCAGCAGTTTACAGCCACAAAGAGGGGGCTACACCTTC. This encodes CASSLQPQRGGYTF. The chain carries TRBV12-3 or TRBV12-4 and TRBJ1-2, with D unclear. Deletions cut 2 bases from V and 8 bases from J, with 15 bases between. The CDR3 is 14 amino acids.

In its sample, this clonotype was seen many times. J is TRBJ2-7 and V is TRBV6-1, with 7 nucleotides matching TRBD1. Trimming at V came to 5 bases and at J to 2 bases, leaving 15 bases not matched to a gene. Germline assignment: CDR1 MNHNS and CDR2 SASEGT. The CDR3 covers 17 residues. The CDR3 nucleotides are TGTGCCAGCAGTCACCGGCTGAGTGGGCAGGGGGCCTACGAGCAGTACTTC. Its protein product is CASSHRLSGQGAYEQYF.

This clonotype was observed a few times. This chain uses TRBV2 with TRBJ2-2, with D hard to call. This CDR3 spans 13 amino acids. The V end was cut by 2 bases, the J end by 2 bases, with 3 bases between. Germline V gene sequence: CDR1 SNHLY, CDR2 FYNNEI. The CDR3 loop is CASSEFNTGELFF. DNA of the CDR3: TGTGCCAGCAGTGAATTCAACACCGGGGAGCTGTTTTTT. The full variable domain, its missing parts supplied by reference TRBV2 and TRBJ2-2, is EPEVTQTPSHQVTQMGQEVILRCVPISNHLYFYWYRQILGQKVEFLVSFYNNEISEKSEIFDDQFSVERPDGSNFTLKIRSTKLEDSAMYFCASSEFNTGELFFGEGSRLTVL.

V gene TRBV5-1 combines with J gene TRBJ2-5, with 10 bases fitting TRBD2. CDR3 length: 15 amino acids. CDR1 SGHRS and CDR2 YFSETQ come from the germline V gene. The trim removed 4 bases at V and 5 bases at J, leaving 8 bases unmatched. This CDR3 reads CASSHGVAGGETQYF. CDR3 nucleotides: TGCGCCAGCAGCCACGGGGTAGCGGGAGGCGAGACCCAGTACTTC.

This clonotype has ten or more counts. The chain uses TRBV14 and TRBJ1-6; 9 nucleotides line up with TRBD1. V lost 8 bases to trimming and J lost 11 bases; unmatched junction nucleotides: 16. The CDR3 has 16 residues. Germline V CDR1 and CDR2: SGHDN, FVKESK. CDR3 nucleotides: TGTGCCAGCTTATCCGGTCGTGGGACAGGGAGAGCACCCCTCCACTTT. Protein: CASLSGRGTGRAPLHF.

This clonotype was observed at least ten times. The chain carries TRBV7-2 and TRBJ1-2; tentative D call: TRBD1 (6 bases). Germline V CDR1 and CDR2: SGHTA, FQGNSA. CDR3 length equals 16 residues. V lost 7 bases, J lost 8 bases, and 26 bases lay in between. CDR3 in amino acids: CASKNKSLAGTKGYTF. The CDR3 bases are TGTGCCAGCAAAAACAAATCGCTTGCCGGGACAAAAGGCTACACCTTC.

This clonotype was observed many times. J is TRBJ1-6 and V is TRBV20-1; D is possibly TRBD1 (5 bases). Trimming pared 0 bases from V and 5 bases from J, leaving 14 bases between. The CDR3 length is 16 residues. Per the germline V gene, CDR1 is DFQATT and CDR2 is SNEGSKA (reference sequence). CDR3 DNA sequence: TGCAGTGCTAGAGATCTAGGGGACCTAAATAATTCACCCCTCCACTTT. Translating gives CSARDLGDLNNSPLHF.

This clonotype was counted at least ten times. This chain connects TRBV20-1 to TRBJ1-1; no firm D call. The CDR3 extends over 15 amino acids. Germline V CDR1 and CDR2: DFQATT, SNEGSKA (reference sequence). V lost 2 bases, J lost 6 bases, and 19 bases lay in between. CDR3 nucleotides: TGCAGTGCTAGATCATCACGGGGAGCCTCCTCTGAAGCTTTCTTT. Translating it yields CSARSSRGASSEAFF.

The CDR3 here is CASSIGAAGEHEQYF. The DNA of the CDR3 is TGTGCCAGTAGTATCGGCGCGGCGGGAGAGCATGAGCAGTACTTC. The chain uses TRBV19 and TRBJ2-7; 7 bases are shared with TRBD2. Germline V gives CDR1 LNHDA, CDR2 SQIVND (reference sequence). The CDR3 has 15 amino acids. The V gene end was trimmed by 3 bases and the J gene end by 7 bases; junction bases not matched to a gene: 12.

On this clonotype itself: This may arise from a read error, as a much more abundant clone is one base away. The chain combines TRBV12-3 or TRBV12-4 with TRBJ2-7; unclear D gene. The V end was cut by 0 bases, the J end by 7 bases, with 13 bases between. This CDR3 is 14 amino acids long. The CDR3 protein is CASSLASSDNEQYF. CDR3 in DNA: TGTGCCAGCAGTTTAGCGTCAAGCGACAATGAGCAGTACTTC.

V usage is TRBV11-2 and J usage is TRBJ2-5, with 10 nucleotides matching TRBD2. Losses at the gene ends were 0 bases for V and 7 bases for J; bases not matched to a gene: 5. This CDR3 comprises 15 residues. Germline lookup yields CDR1 SGHAT and CDR2 FQNNGV. CDR3 sequence reads: CASSLDSRLAGTQYF. The CDR3 coding sequence is TGTGCCAGCAGCTTAGATTCTAGACTAGCGGGGACCCAGTACTTC.

At least ten counts were recorded for this clonotype. The chain is built from TRBV25-1 and TRBJ2-3; maybe TRBD2 (6 bases). Germline assignment: CDR1 MGHDK and CDR2 SYGVNS. The CDR3 has 16 amino acids. Trimming shortened V by 5 bases and J by 0 bases, and 15 bases separated the two germline ends. The CDR3 region has the DNA TGTGCCAGCAGTTCCGGAGGGGTCTGGAGCACAGATACGCAGTATTTT. Translated: CASSSGGVWSTDTQYF.

As concerns this clonotype: It may be a read error: a sequence one base away is much more abundant. The chain has TRBV12-3 or TRBV12-4 and TRBJ1-2; D perhaps matches TRBD1 (6 bases). V lost 1 base, J lost 6 bases, and 9 bases lay in between. This CDR3 is 13 amino acids long. CDR3 sequence (DNA): TGTGCCAGCAGTTTAGAGCGGGGGCATGGCTACACCTTC. Residues: CASSLERGHGYTF.

This clonotype turned up a few times. One end of the junction varies from germline; a read error may be responsible. The genes are TRBV5-1 and TRBJ1-6; D might be TRBD1 (5 bases). From germline, CDR1 is SGHRS and CDR2 YFSETQ. This CDR3 comprises 16 residues. Here the CDR3 reads CASSGTGSSYNSPLHF. The DNA of the CDR3 is TGCGCCAGCAGCGGGACTGGAAGCTCCTATAATTCACCCCTTCACTTT.